These 26 T cell receptor beta chains were sequenced from one sample in a study of Ad26.COV2.S vaccination and SARS-CoV-2 variants. Stated treatment: about 20 received Ad26.COV2.S at low or high dose, single or two shots; roughly 5 received placebo; per-sample allocation not given. Sampling took place 63 days after the first vaccine or placebo injection. The protocol was immunoSEQ multiplex PCR, while the TCRdb copy is restricted to in-frame clones and leaves out a portion. This repertoire shows some 350,000 clones, almost 90% found once; its top ten account for 4.5% to 7%. Sequencing was performed on peripheral blood, taken in a trial of Ad26.COV2.S vaccine versus placebo. All receptors come from a person between 18 and 65 years old who received the Ad26.COV2.S COVID-19 vaccine or a placebo.

This rearrangement joins TRBV5-6 to TRBJ2-3; D possibly matches TRBD1 or TRBD2 (6 bases each). Per germline, CDR1 SGHDT and CDR2 YYEEEE. Between the trimmed V and J ends, which lost 2 bases and 1 base, there was a span of 11 bases. CDR3 length: 15 residues. The CDR3 nucleotides are TGTGCCAGCAGCTTAGGGGGGTTCGGCACAGATACGCAGTATTTT. Its protein is CASSLGGFGTDTQYF.

The chain combines TRBV30 with TRBJ1-1; tentative D call: TRBD1 (5 bases). This CDR3 spans 13 amino acids. Between the trimmed V and J ends, which lost 4 bases and 0 bases, there was a span of 9 bases. The germline CDR1 and CDR2 sequences are GTSNPN and SVGIG (reference sequence). The CDR3 DNA reads as TGTGCCTGGACGGCAGGGCTGAACACTGAAGCTTTCTTT. It encodes CAWTAGLNTEAFF.

Notes on this clone: This sample also contains other DNA sequences that code for the same CDR3. V usage is TRBV3-1 (or the pseudogene TRBV3-2) and J usage is TRBJ2-2; D may correspond to TRBD1 or TRBD2 (5 bases each). With 1 base removed from V and 4 bases from J, the gap between germline ends came to 7 bases. This CDR3 spans 14 amino acids. CDR1 and CDR2 (germline): LGHDT, YNNKEL (reference sequence). The CDR3 sequence is CASSQVGGTGELFF. CDR3 bases: TGTGCCAGCAGCCAAGTTGGGGGCACCGGGGAGCTGTTTTTT.

The chain recombines TRBV18 with TRBJ1-3; tentatively, D is TRBD1 (6 bases). This CDR3 is 15 amino acids long. V shed 6 bases and J shed 4 bases, with 16 bases lying between them. The germline CDR1 and CDR2 sequences are KGHSH and LQKENI. CDR3 loop: CASSPGGGSGNTIYF. CDR3 bases: TGTGCCAGCTCTCCAGGTGGGGGCTCCGGAAACACCATATATTTT.

This clone was counted once. The sample holds other DNA sequences that translate to the same CDR3. The chain carries TRBV12-3 or TRBV12-4 and TRBJ1-1; D is ambiguous. The CDR3 spans 13 residues. Trimming shortened V by 2 bases and J by 1 base, and 5 bases separated the two germline ends. This CDR3 is CASSLKGNTEAFF. The CDR3 DNA reads TGTGCCAGCAGTTTAAAGGGGAACACTGAAGCTTTCTTT.

The gene calls are TRBV19 and TRBJ2-6; 8 nucleotides agree with TRBD1. Trimming took 4 bases from V and 4 from J; bases not matched to a gene: 3. Germline V lookup: CDR1 LNHDA, CDR2 SQIVND (reference sequence). This CDR3 comprises 15 residues. The CDR3 loop is CASSRDRSGANVLTF. DNA for the CDR3: TGTGCCAGTAGTAGGGACAGGTCCGGGGCCAACGTCCTGACTTTC.

The chain couples TRBV14 to TRBJ1-1, with D uncertain. This CDR3 is built from 12 residues. The germline CDR1 and CDR2 sequences are SGHDN and FVKESK. Trimming pared 4 bases from V and 7 bases from J, leaving 10 bases between. CDR3 in DNA: TGTGCCAGCAGCCCAGCCCATCTTGAAGCTTTCTTT. The encoded protein is CASSPAHLEAFF.

The chain employs TRBV5-1 and TRBJ2-3, with D unclear. V was pared by 3 bases and J by 0 bases, with 11 bases between. CDR3 length: 15 residues. Germline CDR1 is SGHRS and CDR2 is YFSETQ. The CDR3 region is CASSSRETSTDTQYF. CDR3 sequence (DNA): TGCGCCAGCAGCTCTAGGGAAACTAGCACAGATACGCAGTATTTT.

V and J are TRBV19 and TRBJ2-7; weak D call: TRBD1 (6 bases). The CDR3 covers 12 residues. The germline gives CDR1 LNHDA, CDR2 SQIVND (reference sequence). The CDR3, as DNA: TGTGCTACGCGACAGGACCTATACGAGCAGTACTTC. Amino acid sequence: CATRQDLYEQYF.

The V call is TRBV7-6, the J call TRBJ2-5; 12 bases are a match to TRBD2. J lost 2 bases, V lost 2 bases, and 3 bases had no gene match. The CDR3 has 16 residues. Looked up from germline, CDR1 is SGHVS and CDR2 is FNYEAQ. CDR3 sequence (DNA): TGTGCCAGCAGCTTACTTGGGACTAGCGGGCAAGAGACCCAGTACTTC. Its protein product is CASSLLGTSGQETQYF.

This clone was counted a few times. The same CDR3 arises from other DNA sequences in this sample as well. The genes are TRBV7-2 and TRBJ2-7, with D uncertain. Trimming took 3 bases from V and 1 from J, leaving 10 bases between them. Looked up from germline, CDR1 is SGHTA and CDR2 is FQGNSA. CDR3 length: 14 residues. The CDR3 DNA sequence: TGTGCCAGCAGCTTCTACGACGGTTCCTACGAGCAGTACGTC. Residues: CASSFYDGSYEQYV.

The rearrangement uses TRBV19 and TRBJ2-2; D ambiguous. V was cut by 1 base and J by 6 bases, with 9 bases left in between. The CDR3 runs 14 residues. Germline V gives CDR1 LNHDA, CDR2 SQIVND (reference sequence). CDR3 loop: CASSIVQKAGELFF. The CDR3 DNA follows: TGTGCCAGTAGTATAGTACAGAAGGCCGGGGAGCTGTTTTTT.

There are a few counts of this clone. The gene calls are TRBV4-1 and TRBJ1-1, with D perhaps matching TRBD1 (6 bases). CDR3 size: 14 residues. Between the trimmed V and J ends, which lost 4 bases and 5 bases, there was a span of 14 bases. CDR1 and CDR2 (germline): MGHRA, YSYEKL. The DNA for the CDR3 is TGCGCCAGCAGCCTAGACAGGCGGGGAACTGAAGCTTTCTTT. Translation: CASSLDRRGTEAFF.

The rearrangement links TRBV5-1 to TRBJ2-3; D perhaps matches TRBD1 (5 bases). CDR3 length: 15 residues. Per the germline V gene, CDR1 is SGHRS and CDR2 is YFSETQ. V was clipped by 1 base and J by 2 bases, with 11 bases between them. CDR3 bases: TGCGCCAGCAGCTTGTTTCAGGGTTCCACAGATACGCAGTATTTT. It specifies CASSLFQGSTDTQYF.

The chain links TRBV7-2 to TRBJ1-2; D might be TRBD1 (5 bases). The CDR3 is 15 residues long. Trimming took off 1 base at V and 4 bases at J, with 13 bases between the two ends. Germline V gene sequence: CDR1 SGHTA, CDR2 FQGNSA. CDR3 region: CASSLGGWGTYGYTF. The CDR3 coding sequence is TGTGCCAGCAGCTTAGGGGGCTGGGGCACCTATGGCTACACCTTC.

The V and J genes are TRBV5-4 and TRBJ1-1; 9 bases align to TRBD1. CDR1 is SGHNT and CDR2 is YYREEE in the germline V gene (reference sequence). The CDR3 extends over 17 amino acids. After removal of 3 bases from V and 6 bases from J, the junction contained 15 bases not matched to a gene. The CDR3 loop is CASSSGTGWGKGAEAFF. The CDR3 bases are TGTGCCAGCAGCTCGGGGACAGGGTGGGGCAAAGGGGCTGAAGCTTTCTTT.

The V call is TRBV6-2 or TRBV6-3, the J call TRBJ1-5; D is uncertain. The ends were cut back, 2 bases at V and 4 bases at J, with 12 bases in the middle. The CDR3 consists of 15 residues. Germline CDR1 and CDR2: MNHEY and SVGEGT. The CDR3 DNA reads TGTGCCAGCAGTTACCCGTTCGCTTTTAATCAGCCCCAGCATTTT. This translates into CASSYPFAFNQPQHF.

This chain connects TRBV5-6 to TRBJ2-6; D gene ambiguous. Germline V lookup: CDR1 SGHDT, CDR2 YYEEEE. V was clipped by 4 bases and J by 2 bases, with 10 bases between them. The CDR3 has 15 residues. CDR3 loop: CASSQRKAGANVLTF. CDR3 bases: TGTGCCAGCAGCCAACGGAAAGCTGGGGCCAACGTCCTGACTTTC.

To note about this clone: The sample holds other DNA sequences that translate to the same CDR3. This chain links TRBV5-4 with TRBJ2-1, with D uncertain. V was clipped by 0 bases and J by 0 bases, with 4 bases between them. Germline lookup yields CDR1 SGHNT and CDR2 YYREEE (reference sequence). The CDR3 is made up of 14 amino acids. For the CDR3, the DNA is TGTGCCAGCAGCTTGGGGAGCTCCTACAATGAGCAGTTCTTC. Residues: CASSLGSSYNEQFF.

V is TRBV12-3 or TRBV12-4 and J is TRBJ1-5, with D unclear. The CDR3 has 12 residues. V lost 3 bases to trimming and J lost 6 bases, with 6 bases between them. This CDR3 reads CASSFQVQPQHF. CDR3 in DNA: TGTGCCAGCAGTTTTCAAGTTCAGCCCCAGCATTTT.

V and J are TRBV19 and TRBJ1-2; TRBD1 is a possible D gene (6 bases). Trimming took 3 bases from V and 5 from J, leaving 22 bases between them. Germline V CDR1 and CDR2: LNHDA, SQIVND (reference sequence). The CDR3 has 17 residues. In DNA, the CDR3 is TGTGCCAGTAGTATCGTGGGGGGGGCGCCCAGCGTGTATGGCTACACCTTC. This translates into CASSIVGGAPSVYGYTF.

This chain uses TRBV4-1 with TRBJ2-1; the match to TRBD2 covers 7 bases. Trimming took 4 bases from V and 6 from J; bases not matched to a gene: 6. This CDR3 has 14 residues. Germline V gives CDR1 MGHRA, CDR2 YSYEKL. The CDR3 protein is CASSPRAGVNEQFF. DNA for the CDR3: TGCGCCAGCAGCCCCCGTGCGGGGGTCAATGAGCAGTTCTTC.

V usage is TRBV4-1 and J usage is TRBJ1-2, with 10 bases that match TRBD1. J lost 8 bases, V lost 2 bases, and 8 bases had no gene match. The CDR3 sequence is 15 residues long. The germline V gene encodes CDR1 MGHRA and CDR2 YSYEKL. The chain's CDR3 is CASSQPGTGVEGYTF. The CDR3 nucleotides read TGCGCCAGCAGCCAACCCGGGACAGGGGTGGAGGGCTACACCTTC.

CDR3 coding DNA: TGCGCCAGCAGCCAAGATTTACAGGGCTCCTATAATTCACCCCTCCACTTT. This translates into CASSQDLQGSYNSPLHF. The V gene is TRBV4-1, the J gene TRBJ1-6; weak D call: TRBD1 (6 bases). The CDR3 is made up of 17 amino acids. CDR1 MGHRA and CDR2 YSYEKL come from the germline V gene. V was clipped by 0 bases and J by 0 bases, with 9 bases between them.

This CDR3 is CASSLGRGSFNEKLFF. The CDR3 DNA reads as TGTGCCAGCAGCTTAGGGCGCGGGTCCTTTAATGAAAAACTGTTTTTT. This chain connects TRBV11-2 to TRBJ1-4; D unclear. The CDR3 covers 16 residues. Germline V gives CDR1 SGHAT, CDR2 FQNNGV. The V gene lost 1 base and the J gene lost 4 bases, with 13 bases spanning the gap.

V gene TRBV6-2 or TRBV6-3 combines with J gene TRBJ2-4, with 12 bases lining up with TRBD1. Germline V gene data show CDR1 as MNHEY and CDR2 as SVGEGT. This CDR3 has 18 amino acids. With 5 bases clipped from V and 1 base from J, the junction kept 9 bases outside the gene matches. CDR3 nucleotides: TGTGCCAGCAGTCCCGGGACAGGGGGCTCAGTGGCCAAAAACATTCAGTACTTC. Its translation is CASSPGTGGSVAKNIQYF.